The table lists the clone carrying this T cell receptor (beta chain) with many counts. Its antigen is still unknown. This entry is derived from a study of CD8 T cells in ankylosing spondylitis. Broader study findings: Characteristic, it appeared, of ankylosing spondylitis blood was a TCR beta motif of eight or nine highly homologous variants. Some of the motif variants had earlier been found in reactive arthritis patients' fluid and blood. Significant enrichment of disease-linked clones was reported in matched ankylosing spondylitis synovial fluid.

The CDR3 has 12 amino acids. V was pared by 3 bases and J by 15 bases, with 18 bases between. Per the germline V gene, CDR1 is SQVTM and CDR2 is ANQGSEA. Library preparation for TCR beta used quantitative 5'-RACE with molecular barcodes. Each CDR3 protein gets one entry after TCRdb re-called the 5' RACE reads with MiXCR. The sample includes 250,000 to 400,000 distinct CDR3 sequences, 11% of them seen just once. The material sequenced was blood, either unsorted or a sorted T cell fraction (not recorded which). This receptor was obtained from a female donor with ankylosing spondylitis or in good health (not recorded which). This chain links TRBV29-1 with TRBJ2-4; perhaps TRBD2 as D (6 bases). In DNA, the CDR3 is TGCAGCGTTGAGTTAGCTAGCGCGGGGAGGTACTTC. This sequence encodes CSVELASAGRYF.